This T cell receptor beta chain derives from a study of blood T cell repertoires in COVID-19. CDR3 length equals 15 residues. Germline CDR1 reads MGHRA; CDR2 reads YSYEKL. V was clipped by 5 bases and J by 9 bases; unmatched bases: 11. Assay used: immunoSEQ multiplex PCR; TCRdb lists only in-frame clones, some missing. The sample contains around 100,000 clones, around nine tenths of which appear only once. This clone showed up just once. The sequence was collected from a man aged 45-65 years with active COVID-19. Sequencing used peripheral blood. The chain joins TRBV4-1 to TRBJ2-1, with 9 positions matching TRBD1. The chain's CDR3 is CASSNSGTGLGEQFF. DNA of the CDR3: TGCGCCAGCAGCAACTCCGGGACAGGGTTGGGTGAGCAGTTCTTC.